Listed here are 26 T cell receptor beta chains from one sample, sequenced in a study of OX40 agonist ivuxolimab in advanced cancers. Profiling relied on immunoSEQ multiplex PCR, and the TCRdb table lists in-frame clones only, not all of them. The sample consists of around 69,000 clones, around 83% of them appearing once. This specimen was CD4+ or CD8+ T cells sorted from blood, taken in a trial of the OX40 agonist ivuxolimab. These receptors came from an adult with an advanced solid tumor such as melanoma, head and neck, liver or kidney cancer.

There are a few counts of this clone. The chain recombines TRBV7-9 with TRBJ1-2; 7 bases map to TRBD1. Trimming cost V 2 bases and J 5 bases; bases outside gene matches: 8. Germline V gene sequence: CDR1 SEHNR, CDR2 FQNEAQ (reference sequence). The CDR3 runs 15 residues. Here the CDR3 DNA reads TGTGCCAGCAGCTTAACAGGGGAGTGGGGATATGGCTACACCTTC. Its translation is CASSLTGEWGYGYTF.

This chain links TRBV18 with TRBJ2-1; D is unresolved. CDR3 length: 13 residues. V was pared by 3 bases and J by 8 bases, with 11 bases between. The germline CDR1 and CDR2 sequences are KGHSH and LQKENI. DNA of the CDR3: TGTGCCAGCTCACCCGGCGATCGGGATGAGCAGTTCTTC. It is translated as CASSPGDRDEQFF.

This chain uses TRBV6-1 with TRBJ2-7; TRBD2 might be the D (5 bases). There are 10 residues in the CDR3. Looked up from germline, CDR1 is MNHNS and CDR2 is SASEGT. V dropped 4 bases and J dropped 11 bases, with 9 bases sitting between them. This CDR3 is CASSGTAEYF. Here the CDR3 DNA reads TGTGCCAGCAGTGGGACTGCAGAGTACTTC.

The chain employs TRBV5-4 and TRBJ1-1; D perhaps matches TRBD1 (5 bases). The CDR3 has 16 residues. Trimming removed 0 bases at V and 5 bases at J, with 17 bases between. Germline CDR1 SGHNT, CDR2 YYREEE (reference sequence). CDR3 region: CASSLALGVEVTEAFF. CDR3 coding DNA: TGTGCCAGCAGCTTGGCACTAGGGGTAGAGGTAACTGAAGCTTTCTTT.

This clone was counted only a few times. The rearrangement links TRBV5-4 to TRBJ1-1; no reliable D call. Per germline, CDR1 SGHNT and CDR2 YYREEE (reference sequence). CDR3 size: 12 residues. Trimming left V 1 base short and J 6 bases short, with 7 bases between. This CDR3 reads CASSLNGAEAFF. CDR3 DNA: TGTGCCAGCAGCTTGAATGGGGCTGAAGCTTTCTTT.

This clone has just a few counts. V is TRBV5-1 and J is TRBJ1-5; D call uncertain. Trimming took 0 bases from V and 7 from J, leaving 8 bases between them. The CDR3 consists of 13 residues. In germline, CDR1 is SGHRS, CDR2 YFSETQ. The CDR3 DNA sequence: TGCGCCAGCAGCTTGGGAAGGAACCAGCCCCAGCATTTT. Amino acids: CASSLGRNQPQHF.

V gene TRBV19 combines with J gene TRBJ1-5; D call uncertain. Germline V gives CDR1 LNHDA, CDR2 SQIVND (reference sequence). CDR3 length: 12 amino acids. Trimming pared 6 bases from V and 3 bases from J, leaving 6 bases between. The CDR3: CASRKNNQPQHF. Here the CDR3 DNA reads TGTGCCAGTAGGAAAAACAATCAGCCCCAGCATTTT.

This clone has just a few counts. The chain links TRBV7-3 to TRBJ1-6; D might be TRBD1 (5 bases). From germline, CDR1 is SGHTA and CDR2 FQGTGA. The CDR3 runs 14 residues. V dropped 2 bases and J dropped 6 bases, with 8 bases sitting between them. CDR3 nucleotides: TGTGCCAGCAGCTTACAGGGACCTAATTCACCCCTCCACTTT. Translation gives CASSLQGPNSPLHF. The variable domain in full, completed from reference TRBV7-3 and TRBJ1-6, reads GAGVSQTPSNKVTEKGKYVELRCDPISGHTALYWYRQSLGQGPEFLIYFQGTGAADDSGLPNDRFFAVRPEGSVSTLKIQRTERGDSAVYLCASSLQGPNSPLHFGNGTRLTVT.

This sequence joins TRBV7-9 and TRBJ2-2; D is uncertain. The V and J ends lost 5 bases and 1 base respectively, with 8 bases between them. The germline CDR1 and CDR2 sequences are SEHNR and FQNEAQ (reference sequence). The CDR3 covers 14 residues. CDR3 residues: CASSALRNTGELFF. In DNA, the CDR3 is TGTGCCAGCAGCGCCCTCCGGAACACCGGGGAGCTGTTTTTT. Full variable domain (remainder filled in from reference TRBV7-9 and TRBJ2-2): DTGVSQNPRHKITKRGQNVTFRCDPISEHNRLYWYRQTLGQGPEFLTYFQNEAQLEKSRLLSDRFSAERPKGSFSTLEIQRTEQGDSAMYLCASSALRNTGELFFGEGSRLTVL.

This clone was observed a handful of times. The rearrangement joins TRBV27 to TRBJ1-1; perhaps TRBD1 as D (6 bases). This CDR3 region has 14 residues. Trimming cost V 3 bases and J 0 bases, with 8 bases left between them. Germline V lookup: CDR1 MNHEY, CDR2 SMNVEV (reference sequence). This CDR3 reads CASSFQGLNTEAFF. The CDR3 nucleotides are TGTGCCAGCAGTTTTCAGGGGTTGAACACTGAAGCTTTCTTT.

The chain joins TRBV13 to TRBJ2-1; 11 bases are shared with TRBD2. With 7 bases clipped from V and 8 bases from J, the junction kept 16 bases outside the gene matches. The CDR3 consists of 17 residues. The germline V gene encodes CDR1 PRHDT and CDR2 FYEKMQ (reference sequence). The CDR3 loop is CASTPRGKLAGVYEQFF. CDR3 nucleotide sequence: TGTGCCAGCACCCCCCGGGGAAAACTAGCGGGAGTTTATGAGCAGTTCTTC.

The gene calls are TRBV5-6 and TRBJ2-5; TRBD2 might be the D (6 bases). This CDR3 comprises 15 residues. Trimming took 0 bases from V and 5 from J, leaving 14 bases between them. Germline values: CDR1 SGHDT, CDR2 YYEEEE. The CDR3 DNA is TGTGCCAGCAGCTTGGACGCGACTAGTGGGGAGACCCAGTACTTC. It yields the protein CASSLDATSGETQYF. The complete variable domain, with remaining parts taken from reference TRBV5-6 and TRBJ2-5, reads DAGVTQSPTHLIKTRGQQVTLRCSPKSGHDTVSWYQQALGQGPQFIFQYYEEEERQRGNFPDRFSGHQFPNYSSELNVNALLLGDSALYLCASSLDATSGETQYFGPGTRLLVL.

The chain uses TRBV10-3 and TRBJ2-1; 8 bases are shared with TRBD2. Germline-derived CDR1 and CDR2 are ENHRY and SYGVKD. Germline trimming cut 3 bases from V and 6 bases from J; bases unmatched to any gene: 10. The CDR3 is 16 amino acids. CDR3 DNA: TGTGCCATCAGTGACCCTTTAGCGGGACCCCCCAATGAGCAGTTCTTC. Amino acid sequence: CAISDPLAGPPNEQFF.

The chain carries TRBV5-6 and TRBJ2-3; 7 nucleotides align to TRBD2. Per germline, CDR1 SGHDT and CDR2 YYEEEE. V lost 2 bases and J lost 2; bases outside the gene matches: 5. This CDR3 comprises 15 residues. The CDR3 here is CASSFIGGSTDTQYF. The CDR3 DNA reads as TGTGCCAGCAGCTTCATCGGGGGGTCCACAGATACGCAGTATTTT.

J is TRBJ2-7 and V is TRBV4-1, with D possibly being TRBD2 (5 bases). Germline CDR1 and CDR2: MGHRA and YSYEKL. The CDR3 covers 17 residues. V gave up 0 bases and J gave up 3 bases, with 18 bases separating them. For the CDR3, the DNA is TGCGCCAGCAGCCAAGATCGGGGTGGCGGGCGGCGCTACGAGCAGTACTTC. It codes for CASSQDRGGGRRYEQYF.

J is TRBJ2-7 and V is TRBV27, with a tentative D call TRBD2 (7 bases). The V end was cut by 6 bases, the J end by 2 bases, with 17 bases between. CDR1 MNHEY and CDR2 SMNVEV come from the germline V gene (reference sequence). The CDR3 totals 15 residues. CDR3 loop: CASSFRGGVTYEQYF. The CDR3 DNA is TGTGCCAGCAGCTTTAGGGGGGGGGTAACCTACGAGCAGTACTTC.

The gene calls are TRBV5-1 and TRBJ2-2; 7 nucleotides align to TRBD1. In germline, CDR1 is SGHRS, CDR2 YFSETQ. The ends lost 4 bases at V and 1 base at J; junction bases unmatched: 4. The CDR3 extends over 15 amino acids. The CDR3 reads CASSVRDRNTGELFF. The CDR3 bases are TGCGCCAGCAGCGTCCGGGACAGGAACACCGGGGAGCTGTTTTTT.

This clone was detected only once. The chain joins TRBV6-1 to TRBJ1-2; D is ambiguous. Deletions cut 3 bases from V and 0 bases from J, with 11 bases between. CDR3 length: 15 residues. Germline V gene lookup returns CDR1 MNHNS and CDR2 SASEGT. This chain's CDR3 is CASSDRKTTNYGYTF. The CDR3 DNA reads as TGTGCCAGCAGTGATAGAAAAACCACTAACTATGGCTACACCTTC.

The rearrangement joins TRBV27 to TRBJ1-6; TRBD1 is a possible D gene (5 bases). CDR1 and CDR2 (germline): MNHEY, SMNVEV (reference sequence). This CDR3 spans 15 amino acids. Deletions cut 3 bases from V and 9 bases from J, with 15 bases between. CDR3: CASSFGGAQGSPLHF. The CDR3 DNA follows: TGTGCCAGCAGTTTTGGAGGGGCTCAGGGTTCACCCCTCCACTTT.

The chain recombines TRBV5-4 with TRBJ1-1; tentatively, D is TRBD1 (5 bases). Per germline, CDR1 SGHNT and CDR2 YYREEE (reference sequence). Trimming took off 7 bases at V and 6 bases at J, with 13 bases between the two ends. This CDR3 is 12 amino acids long. The CDR3 spells CASGLGVSEAFF. The CDR3 bases are TGTGCCAGCGGATTAGGGGTCTCTGAAGCTTTCTTT.

The chain has TRBV13 and TRBJ2-2; D possibly corresponds to TRBD1 (6 bases). Trimming removed 2 bases from V and 4 bases from J, with 8 bases in between. CDR1 PRHDT and CDR2 FYEKMQ come from the germline V gene (reference sequence). This CDR3 has 14 residues. The chain's CDR3 is CASSLRQVTGELFF. The DNA of the CDR3 is TGTGCCAGCAGCTTAAGACAGGTCACCGGGGAGCTGTTTTTT.

This rearrangement joins TRBV6-1 to TRBJ1-1; D gene ambiguous. Germline lookup yields CDR1 MNHNS and CDR2 SASEGT. The V gene lost 5 bases and the J gene lost 3 bases, with 16 bases spanning the gap. The CDR3 is 15 amino acids. CDR3 region: CASSLRIGGDTEAFF. As DNA, the CDR3 is TGTGCCAGCAGTTTACGAATAGGCGGGGACACTGAAGCTTTCTTT.

The chain employs TRBV4-2 and TRBJ1-2; D possibly corresponds to TRBD1 (6 bases). This CDR3 spans 12 amino acids. Per the germline V gene, CDR1 is LGHNA and CDR2 is YNFKEQ. V lost 6 bases, J lost 5 bases, and 10 bases lay in between. The CDR3 loop is CASRQTGYGYTF. CDR3 coding DNA: TGTGCCAGCAGACAAACAGGGTATGGCTACACCTTC.

This chain connects TRBV6-6 to TRBJ2-4, with no clear D. The germline V gene encodes CDR1 MNHNY and CDR2 SVGAGI (reference sequence). CDR3 length equals 14 residues. Between the trimmed V and J ends, which lost 5 bases and 3 bases, there was a span of 11 bases. Here the CDR3 DNA reads TGTGCCAGCAGTCATAATGTGGGCAAAAACATTCAGTACTTC. Protein: CASSHNVGKNIQYF.

This chain connects TRBV2 to TRBJ2-7, with 15 bases matching TRBD2. This CDR3 has 16 residues. The V gene's germline CDR1 is SNHLY and CDR2 FYNNEI. After removal of 6 bases from V and 6 bases from J, the junction contained 9 bases not matched to a gene. CDR3 nucleotide sequence: TGTGCCAGCAGGGGCTGGACTAGCGGGAGGGCCTCCGAGCAGTACTTC. Its translation is CASRGWTSGRASEQYF.

A few counts support this clone. The V call is TRBV11-3, the J call TRBJ2-1, with D possibly being TRBD1 (6 bases). The CDR3 is 13 amino acids. V was shortened by 8 bases and J by 5 bases, with 13 bases between the two germline ends. CDR1 is SGHNT, CDR2 YENEEA, per germline. The CDR3 here is CASGPGVHNEQFF. CDR3 coding DNA: TGTGCCAGCGGCCCAGGGGTTCACAATGAGCAGTTCTTC. Combining the CDR3 with reference TRBV11-3 and TRBJ2-1 gives the whole variable domain EAGVVQSPRYKIIEKKQPVAFWCNPISGHNTLYWYLQNLGQGPELLIRYENEEAVDDSQLPKDRFSAERLKGVDSTLKIQPAELGDSAVYLCASGPGVHNEQFFGPGTRLTVL.